This T cell receptor (beta chain) is from a study of CD8 T cells in ankylosing spondylitis. This clonotype was found many times. MiXCR was run by TCRdb on the 5' RACE reads, yielding one entry per CDR3 protein. The sample yields a few hundred thousand distinct CDR3 sequences, 9.5% to 12% seen once. This CDR3 has 13 residues. Between the trimmed V and J ends, which lost 6 bases and 5 bases, there was a span of 11 bases. The germline CDR1 and CDR2 sequences are SEHNR and FQNEAQ (reference sequence). Sequencing was carried out using blood, either unsorted or a sorted T cell fraction (not recorded which). This chain connects TRBV7-9 to TRBJ2-1; possible D gene TRBD1, 6 bases. This clonotype originated in a male donor with ankylosing spondylitis or in good health (not recorded which). The CDR3 spells CASRSPGDNEQFF. The CDR3 region has the DNA TGTGCCAGCAGAAGTCCAGGGGACAATGAGCAGTTCTTC. Together with reference TRBV7-9 and TRBJ2-1, the CDR3 gives the full variable domain: DTGVSQNPRHKITKRGQNVTFRCDPISEHNRLYWYRQTLGQGPEFLTYFQNEAQLEKSRLLSDRFSAERPKGSFSTLEIQRTEQGDSAMYLCASRSPGDNEQFFGPGTRLTVL.